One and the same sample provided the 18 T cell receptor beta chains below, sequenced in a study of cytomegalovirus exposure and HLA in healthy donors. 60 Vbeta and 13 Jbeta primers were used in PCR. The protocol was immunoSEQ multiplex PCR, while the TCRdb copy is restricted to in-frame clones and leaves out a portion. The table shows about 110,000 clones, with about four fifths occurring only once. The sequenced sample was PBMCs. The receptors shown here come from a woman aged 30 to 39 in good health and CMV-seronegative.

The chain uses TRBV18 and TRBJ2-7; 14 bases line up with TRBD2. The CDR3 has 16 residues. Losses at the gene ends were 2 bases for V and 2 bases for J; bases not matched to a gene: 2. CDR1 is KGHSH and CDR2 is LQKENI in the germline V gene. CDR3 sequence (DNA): TGTGCCAGCTCACCATGGACTAGCGGGGGGACCTACGAGCAGTACTTC. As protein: CASSPWTSGGTYEQYF.

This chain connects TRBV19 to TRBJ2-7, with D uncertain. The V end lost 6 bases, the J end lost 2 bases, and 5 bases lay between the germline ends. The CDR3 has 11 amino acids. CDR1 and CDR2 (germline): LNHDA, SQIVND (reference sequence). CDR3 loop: CASRSAYEQYF. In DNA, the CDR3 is TGTGCCAGTAGGAGCGCCTACGAGCAGTACTTC.

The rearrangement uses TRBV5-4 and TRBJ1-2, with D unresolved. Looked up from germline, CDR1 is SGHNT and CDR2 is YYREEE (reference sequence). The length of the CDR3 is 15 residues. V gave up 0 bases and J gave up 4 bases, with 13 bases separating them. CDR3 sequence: CASSLEFSGFYGYTF. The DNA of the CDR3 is TGTGCCAGCAGCTTGGAATTTTCGGGATTCTATGGCTACACCTTC.

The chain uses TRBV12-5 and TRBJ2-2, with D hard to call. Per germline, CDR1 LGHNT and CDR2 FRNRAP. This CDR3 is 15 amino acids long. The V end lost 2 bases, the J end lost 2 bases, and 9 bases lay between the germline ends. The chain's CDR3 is CASGLPRANTGELFF. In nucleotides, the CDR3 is TGTGCTAGTGGTTTGCCCCGAGCTAACACCGGGGAGCTGTTTTTT.

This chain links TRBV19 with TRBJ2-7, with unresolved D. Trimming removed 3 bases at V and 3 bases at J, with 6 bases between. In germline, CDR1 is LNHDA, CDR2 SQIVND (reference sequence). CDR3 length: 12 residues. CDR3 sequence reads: CASSMTGYEQYF. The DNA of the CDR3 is TGTGCCAGTAGTATGACTGGCTACGAGCAGTACTTC.

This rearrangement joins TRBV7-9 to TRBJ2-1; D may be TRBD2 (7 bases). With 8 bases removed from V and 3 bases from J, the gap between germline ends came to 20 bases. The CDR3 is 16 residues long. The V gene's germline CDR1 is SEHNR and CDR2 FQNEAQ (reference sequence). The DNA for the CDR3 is TGTGCCAGCGCAGGGGCCAGCGGCGGGAGCTACAATGAGCAGTTCTTC. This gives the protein CASAGASGGSYNEQFF.

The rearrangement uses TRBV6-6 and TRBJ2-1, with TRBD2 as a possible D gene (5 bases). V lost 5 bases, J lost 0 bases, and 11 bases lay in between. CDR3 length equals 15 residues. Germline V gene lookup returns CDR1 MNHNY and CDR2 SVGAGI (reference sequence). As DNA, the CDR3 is TGTGCCAGCAGTAAACTAGGAGGCTCCTACAATGAGCAGTTCTTC. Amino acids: CASSKLGGSYNEQFF.

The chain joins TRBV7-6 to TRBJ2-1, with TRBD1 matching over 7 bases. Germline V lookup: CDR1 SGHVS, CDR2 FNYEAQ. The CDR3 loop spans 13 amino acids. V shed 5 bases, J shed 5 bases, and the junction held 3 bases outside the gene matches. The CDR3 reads CASSITGDNEQFF. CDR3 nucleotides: TGTGCCAGCAGCATCACAGGGGACAATGAGCAGTTCTTC.

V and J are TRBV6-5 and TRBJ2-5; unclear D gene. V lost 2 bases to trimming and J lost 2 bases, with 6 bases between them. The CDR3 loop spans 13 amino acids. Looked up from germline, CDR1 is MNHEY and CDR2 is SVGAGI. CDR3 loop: CASSYDLQETQYF. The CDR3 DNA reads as TGTGCCAGCAGTTACGACTTACAAGAGACCCAGTACTTC.

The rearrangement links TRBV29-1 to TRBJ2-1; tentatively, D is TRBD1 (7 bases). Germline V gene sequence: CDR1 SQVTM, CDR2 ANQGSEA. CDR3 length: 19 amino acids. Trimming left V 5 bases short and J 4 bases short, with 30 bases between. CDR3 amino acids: CSVFSRTTEGAGLYNEQFF. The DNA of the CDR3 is TGCAGCGTTTTTTCTCGGACTACCGAGGGGGCCGGACTGTACAATGAGCAGTTCTTC.

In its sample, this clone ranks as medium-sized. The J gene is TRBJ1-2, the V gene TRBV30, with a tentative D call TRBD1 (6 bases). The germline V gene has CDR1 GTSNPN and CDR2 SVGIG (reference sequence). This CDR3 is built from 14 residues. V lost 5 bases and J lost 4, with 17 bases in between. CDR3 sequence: CAWARLGGLYGYTF. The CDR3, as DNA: TGTGCCTGGGCACGTTTGGGGGGGCTCTATGGCTACACCTTC.

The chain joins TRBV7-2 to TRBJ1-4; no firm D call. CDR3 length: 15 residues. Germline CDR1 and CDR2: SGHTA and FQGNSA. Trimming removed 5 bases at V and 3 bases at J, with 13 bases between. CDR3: CASSPQRLANEKLFF. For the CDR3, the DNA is TGTGCCAGCAGCCCTCAGAGGCTTGCTAATGAAAAACTGTTTTTT.

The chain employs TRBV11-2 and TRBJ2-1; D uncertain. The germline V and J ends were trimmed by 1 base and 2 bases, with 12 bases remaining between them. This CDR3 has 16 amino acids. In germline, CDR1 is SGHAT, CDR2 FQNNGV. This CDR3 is CASSLAGGFPYNEQFF. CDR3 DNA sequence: TGTGCCAGCAGCTTAGCAGGTGGGTTCCCCTACAATGAGCAGTTCTTC.

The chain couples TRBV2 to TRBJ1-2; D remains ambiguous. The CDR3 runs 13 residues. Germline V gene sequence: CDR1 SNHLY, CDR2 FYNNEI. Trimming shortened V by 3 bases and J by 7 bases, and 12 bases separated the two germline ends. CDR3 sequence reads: CASSDRVQFGYTF. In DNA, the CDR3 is TGTGCCAGCAGTGACCGCGTTCAATTTGGCTACACCTTC.

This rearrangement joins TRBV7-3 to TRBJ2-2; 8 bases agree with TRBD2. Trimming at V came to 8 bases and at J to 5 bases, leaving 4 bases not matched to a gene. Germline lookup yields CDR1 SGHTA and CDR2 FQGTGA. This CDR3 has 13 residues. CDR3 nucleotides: TGTGCCAGCGGACTAGCCGCGACCGGGGAGCTGTTTTTT. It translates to CASGLAATGELFF. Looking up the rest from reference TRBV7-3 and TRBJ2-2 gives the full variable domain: GAGVSQTPSNKVTEKGKYVELRCDPISGHTALYWYRQSLGQGPEFLIYFQGTGAADDSGLPNDRFFAVRPEGSVSTLKIQRTERGDSAVYLCASGLAATGELFFGEGSRLTVL.

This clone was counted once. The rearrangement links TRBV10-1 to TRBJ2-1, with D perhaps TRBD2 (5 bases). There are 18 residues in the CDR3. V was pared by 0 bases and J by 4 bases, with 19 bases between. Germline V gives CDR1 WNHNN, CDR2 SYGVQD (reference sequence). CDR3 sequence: CASSESGDPKTLYNEQFF. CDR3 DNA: TGCGCCAGCAGTGAGTCGGGAGACCCAAAGACACTTTACAATGAGCAGTTCTTC.

The CDR3 sequence: CASSLAGPANTEAFF. The CDR3 DNA follows: TGTGCCAGCAGCTTAGCGGGGCCAGCAAACACTGAAGCTTTCTTT. This chain connects TRBV7-9 to TRBJ1-1; possible D gene TRBD1, 5 bases. Between the trimmed V and J ends, which lost 0 bases and 2 bases, there was a span of 10 bases. The CDR3 extends over 15 amino acids. In germline, CDR1 is SEHNR, CDR2 FQNEAQ (reference sequence).

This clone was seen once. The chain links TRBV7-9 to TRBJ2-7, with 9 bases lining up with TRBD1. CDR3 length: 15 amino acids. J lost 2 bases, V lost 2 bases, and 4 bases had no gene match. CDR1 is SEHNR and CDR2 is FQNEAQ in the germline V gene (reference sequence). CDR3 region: CASSLLGTGPYEQYF. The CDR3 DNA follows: TGTGCCAGCAGCTTACTAGGGACAGGGCCCTACGAGCAGTACTTC.